This is a list of T cell receptor beta chains from one sample in a study of T cell therapy after organ transplantation. These receptors have no known antigen. The data were produced by immunoSEQ multiplex PCR, yet TCRdb's version contains in-frame clones alone and is incomplete. The data show about 6,000 clones, with around 74% seen just once and approximately 30% held by the top ten. The sample consisted of CD8+ T cells from blood, taken after autologous CMV-specific T cell therapy. These receptors originate from a human patient who had received a solid organ transplant and had CMV disease. Among the T cells, some may be from the graft donor. The CDR3 runs from the conserved cysteine through the conserved F or W. D genes are given only for firm matches. Clone size is not always given. Where it is, it says once, few, many or a class for expanded clones.

j_gene: TRBJ1-1; v_gene: TRBV4-2; abundance: medium-sized; d_gene: TRBD1; CDR3aa: CASSQVAGGTEAFF; CDR3nt: TGTGCCAGCAGCCAAGTGGCAGGGGGGACTGAAGCTTTCTTT
j_gene: TRBJ2-1; v_gene: TRBV12-5; abundance: NA; d_gene: TRBD2; CDR3aa: CASGTTLGAGLGNEQFF; CDR3nt: TGTGCTAGTGGCACCACCCTCGGCGCGGGACTAGGGAATGAGCAGTTCTTC
j_gene: TRBJ2-7; v_gene: TRBV4-1; abundance: once; d_gene: TRBD1; CDR3aa: CASSQKADRGFYEQYF; CDR3nt: TGCGCCAGCAGCCAAAAAGCGGACAGGGGGTTCTACGAGCAGTACTTC
j_gene: TRBJ2-7; v_gene: TRBV2; abundance: NA; d_gene: TRBD2; CDR3aa: CASSEYGLASWEQYF; CDR3nt: TGTGCCAGCAGTGAATATGGACTAGCATCTTGGGAGCAGTACTTC
j_gene: TRBJ2-3; v_gene: TRBV9; abundance: NA; d_gene: TRBD2; CDR3aa: CASSLGLAGEVGTDTQYF; CDR3nt: TGTGCCAGCAGCCTGGGACTAGCGGGAGAGGTTGGCACAGATACGCAGTATTTT
j_gene: TRBJ2-2; v_gene: TRBV7-8; abundance: once; d_gene: NA; CDR3aa: CASSLAGELFF; CDR3nt: TGTGCCAGCAGCTTAGCCGGGGAGCTGTTTTTT
j_gene: TRBJ2-1; v_gene: TRBV4-3; abundance: NA; d_gene: NA; CDR3aa: CASSQDKGAGEQFF; CDR3nt: TGCGCCAGCAGCCAAGATAAGGGTGCAGGGGAGCAGTTCTTC
j_gene: TRBJ2-3; v_gene: TRBV5-4; abundance: NA; d_gene: NA; CDR3aa: CASSRTDTQYF; CDR3nt: TGTGCCAGCAGCCGGACAGATACGCAGTATTTT
j_gene: TRBJ2-1; v_gene: TRBV19; abundance: NA; d_gene: TRBD2; CDR3aa: CASSIMGLASNEQFF; CDR3nt: TGTGCCAGTAGTATAATGGGACTAGCGTCCAATGAGCAGTTCTTC
j_gene: TRBJ1-2; v_gene: TRBV28; abundance: NA; d_gene: NA; CDR3aa: CASSLRGLRGYGYTF; CDR3nt: TGTGCCAGCAGTTTAAGAGGTCTAAGGGGCTATGGCTACACCTTC
j_gene: TRBJ2-1; v_gene: TRBV4-3; abundance: NA; d_gene: TRBD2; CDR3aa: CASSQGWTSGRANNEQFF; CDR3nt: TGCGCCAGCAGCCAAGGTTGGACTAGCGGGAGGGCCAACAATGAGCAGTTCTTC
j_gene: TRBJ2-2; v_gene: TRBV4-3; abundance: NA; d_gene: NA; CDR3aa: CASSQDLVGVGTGELFF; CDR3nt: TGCGCCAGCAGCCAAGACCTGGTGGGAGTGGGCACCGGGGAGCTGTTTTTT
j_gene: TRBJ2-7; v_gene: TRBV11-3; abundance: NA; d_gene: NA; CDR3aa: CASSLDGLEQYF; CDR3nt: TGTGCCAGCAGCTTAGACGGGTTAGAGCAGTACTTC
j_gene: TRBJ2-2; v_gene: TRBV5-1; abundance: NA; d_gene: TRBD1; CDR3aa: CASSQGQGGTGELFF; CDR3nt: TGCGCCAGCAGCCAGGGACAGGGGGGCACCGGGGAGCTGTTTTTT
j_gene: TRBJ2-7; v_gene: TRBV7-9; abundance: NA; d_gene: TRBD2; CDR3aa: CASSWSSGDSYEQYF; CDR3nt: TGTGCCAGCAGCTGGTCTAGCGGGGACTCCTACGAGCAGTACTTC
j_gene: TRBJ1-1; v_gene: TRBV19; abundance: NA; d_gene: NA; CDR3aa: CARRDEKFSNTEAFF; CDR3nt: TGTGCCCGAAGGGACGAGAAATTTTCGAACACTGAAGCTTTCTTT
j_gene: TRBJ2-7; v_gene: TRBV6-1; abundance: NA; d_gene: TRBD2; CDR3aa: CASSDPRTSGFYEQYF; CDR3nt: TGTGCCAGCAGTGACCCGAGGACTAGCGGATTCTACGAGCAGTACTTC
j_gene: TRBJ2-5; v_gene: TRBV7-9; abundance: NA; d_gene: TRBD1; CDR3aa: CASTLDRGLGETQYF; CDR3nt: TGTGCCAGCACCTTGGACAGGGGGCTGGGAGAGACCCAGTACTTC
j_gene: TRBJ1-2; v_gene: TRBV7-2; abundance: once; d_gene: NA; CDR3aa: CASSLGGYGYTF; CDR3nt: TGTGCCAGCAGCTTAGGGGGCTATGGCTACACCTTC
j_gene: TRBJ2-2; v_gene: TRBV19; abundance: NA; d_gene: TRBD2; CDR3aa: CASSIPPLLAVANTGELFF; CDR3nt: TGTGCCAGTAGTATCCCCCCGTTACTAGCGGTCGCGAACACCGGGGAGCTGTTTTTT
j_gene: TRBJ2-7; v_gene: TRBV7-8; abundance: NA; d_gene: NA; CDR3aa: CASSLEYGGNYEQYF; CDR3nt: TGTGCCAGCAGCTTAGAGTACGGCGGGAACTACGAGCAGTACTTC
j_gene: TRBJ2-7; v_gene: TRBV30; abundance: NA; d_gene: TRBD2; CDR3aa: CAWSDPGLAGVHEQYF; CDR3nt: TGTGCCTGGAGTGACCCCGGACTAGCGGGAGTGCACGAGCAGTACTTC
j_gene: TRBJ2-3; v_gene: TRBV5-4; abundance: NA; d_gene: NA; CDR3aa: CASSLSQGRGDTQYF; CDR3nt: TGTGCCAGCAGCTTGAGTCAGGGGAGGGGAGATACGCAGTATTTT
j_gene: TRBJ2-7; v_gene: TRBV15; abundance: NA; d_gene: NA; CDR3aa: CATSREIRGDYEQYF; CDR3nt: TGTGCCACCAGCAGAGAAATACGGGGAGACTACGAGCAGTACTTC
j_gene: TRBJ1-1; v_gene: TRBV9; abundance: NA; d_gene: TRBD1; CDR3aa: CASSSGTGMNTEAFF; CDR3nt: TGTGCCAGCAGCTCTGGGACAGGGATGAACACTGAAGCTTTCTTT
j_gene: TRBJ1-2; v_gene: TRBV7-8; abundance: NA; d_gene: TRBD1; CDR3aa: CASSHVQGYNYGYTF; CDR3nt: TGTGCCAGCAGCCATGTACAGGGGTATAACTATGGCTACACCTTC
j_gene: TRBJ2-7; v_gene: TRBV14; abundance: NA; d_gene: NA; CDR3aa: CASSQGTGRGYEQYF; CDR3nt: TGTGCCAGCAGCCAAGGGACAGGGAGGGGGTACGAGCAGTACTTC
j_gene: TRBJ1-4; v_gene: TRBV7-8; abundance: NA; d_gene: TRBD1; CDR3aa: CASSPRQGAYTNEKLFF; CDR3nt: TGTGCCAGCAGCCCTAGACAGGGGGCGTATACTAATGAAAAACTGTTTTTT
j_gene: TRBJ2-1; v_gene: TRBV9; abundance: NA; d_gene: TRBD2; CDR3aa: CASSDEGGAYNEQFF; CDR3nt: TGTGCCAGCAGCGACGAGGGAGGGGCCTACAATGAGCAGTTCTTC
j_gene: TRBJ2-7; v_gene: TRBV28; abundance: NA; d_gene: NA; CDR3aa: CASTPSRAAFEQYF; CDR3nt: TGTGCCAGCACACCCTCCCGGGCCGCCTTCGAGCAGTACTTC
j_gene: TRBJ2-1; v_gene: TRBV7-2; abundance: once; d_gene: NA; CDR3aa: CASWGRESSYNEQFF; CDR3nt: TGTGCCAGCTGGGGGCGGGAGAGCTCCTACAATGAGCAGTTCTTC
j_gene: TRBJ2-1; v_gene: TRBV9; abundance: NA; d_gene: NA; CDR3aa: CASSAPRVNEQFF; CDR3nt: TGTGCCAGCAGCGCCCCGAGGGTGAATGAGCAGTTCTTC
j_gene: TRBJ2-2; v_gene: TRBV6-4; abundance: NA; d_gene: NA; CDR3aa: CASSDSDTGELFF; CDR3nt: TGTGCCAGCAGTGACTCCGACACCGGGGAGCTGTTTTTT
j_gene: TRBJ2-1; v_gene: TRBV9; abundance: NA; d_gene: TRBD2; CDR3aa: CASSVVFSGKTDEQFF; CDR3nt: TGTGCCAGCAGCGTAGTTTTTAGCGGGAAGACGGATGAGCAGTTCTTC
j_gene: TRBJ1-2; v_gene: TRBV7-9; abundance: NA; d_gene: TRBD1; CDR3aa: CASSPNRQGYYGYTF; CDR3nt: TGTGCCAGCAGCCCCAACCGACAGGGGTACTATGGCTACACCTTC
j_gene: TRBJ2-3; v_gene: TRBV6-1; abundance: NA; d_gene: NA; CDR3aa: CASSEDGGSTDTQYF; CDR3nt: TGTGCCAGCAGTGAAGACGGCGGTAGCACAGATACGCAGTATTTT
j_gene: TRBJ2-7; v_gene: TRBV11-2; abundance: NA; d_gene: NA; CDR3aa: CASSLGVASYEQYF; CDR3nt: TGTGCCAGCAGCTTAGGAGTCGCGTCCTACGAGCAGTACTTC